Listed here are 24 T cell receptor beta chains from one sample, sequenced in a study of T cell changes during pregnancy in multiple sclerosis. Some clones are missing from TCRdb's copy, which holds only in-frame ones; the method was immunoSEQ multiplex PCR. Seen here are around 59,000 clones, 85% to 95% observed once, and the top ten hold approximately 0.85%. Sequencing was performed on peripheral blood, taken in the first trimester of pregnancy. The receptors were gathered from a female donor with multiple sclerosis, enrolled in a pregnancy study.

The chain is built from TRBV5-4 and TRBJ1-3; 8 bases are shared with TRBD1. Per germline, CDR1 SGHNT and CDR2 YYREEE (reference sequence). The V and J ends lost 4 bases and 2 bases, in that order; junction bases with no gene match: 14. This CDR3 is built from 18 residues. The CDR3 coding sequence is TGTGCCAGCAGCGTTAGACAGGGGCTTCGCACCCCTGGAAACACCATATATTTT. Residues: CASSVRQGLRTPGNTIYF.

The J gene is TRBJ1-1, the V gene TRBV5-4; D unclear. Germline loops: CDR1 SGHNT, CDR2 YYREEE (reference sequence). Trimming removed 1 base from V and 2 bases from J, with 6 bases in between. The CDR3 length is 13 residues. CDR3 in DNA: TGTGCCAGCAGCTTGTCCCATAACACTGAAGCTTTCTTT. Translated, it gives CASSLSHNTEAFF.

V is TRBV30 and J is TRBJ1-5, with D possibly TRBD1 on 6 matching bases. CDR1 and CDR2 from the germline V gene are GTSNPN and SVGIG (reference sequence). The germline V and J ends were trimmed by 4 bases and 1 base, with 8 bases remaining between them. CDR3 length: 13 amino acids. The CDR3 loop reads CAWTDRSNQPQHF. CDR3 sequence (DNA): TGTGCCTGGACCGACAGGAGCAATCAGCCCCAGCATTTT.

The CDR3 nucleotides are TGTGCCAGCAGGAGAGACTACGAGCAGTACTTC. Protein sequence: CASRRDYEQYF. V is TRBV2 and J is TRBJ2-7; the D is unclear. Germline loops: CDR1 SNHLY, CDR2 FYNNEI. V lost 6 bases, J lost 3 bases, and 6 bases lay in between. This CDR3 is 11 amino acids long.

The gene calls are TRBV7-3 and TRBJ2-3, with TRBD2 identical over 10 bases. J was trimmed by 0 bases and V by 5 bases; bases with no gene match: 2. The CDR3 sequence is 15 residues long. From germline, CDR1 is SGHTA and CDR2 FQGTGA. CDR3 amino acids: CASSTSGASTDTQYF. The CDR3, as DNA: TGTGCCAGCAGCACTAGCGGGGCGAGCACAGATACGCAGTATTTT.

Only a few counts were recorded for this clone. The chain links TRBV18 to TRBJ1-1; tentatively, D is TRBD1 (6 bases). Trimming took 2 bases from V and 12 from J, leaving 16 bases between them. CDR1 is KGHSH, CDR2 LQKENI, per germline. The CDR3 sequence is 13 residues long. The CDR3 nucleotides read TGTGCCAGCTCACCATCGGGGGGGACAACTCCTTTCTTT. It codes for CASSPSGGTTPFF.

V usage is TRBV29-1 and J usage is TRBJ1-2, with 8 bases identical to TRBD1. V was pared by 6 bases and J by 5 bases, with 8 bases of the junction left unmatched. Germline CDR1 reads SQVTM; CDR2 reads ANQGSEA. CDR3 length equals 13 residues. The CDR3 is CSVRTGGGYGYTF. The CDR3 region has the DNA TGCAGCGTACGCACAGGGGGTGGATATGGCTACACCTTC.

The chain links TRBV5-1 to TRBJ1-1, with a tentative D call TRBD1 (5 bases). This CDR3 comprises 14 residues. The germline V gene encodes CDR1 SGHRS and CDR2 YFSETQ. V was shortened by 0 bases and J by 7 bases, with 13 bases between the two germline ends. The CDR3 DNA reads TGCGCCAGCAGCTTGGGTGACAGTGCGCTTGAAGCTTTCTTT. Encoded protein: CASSLGDSALEAFF. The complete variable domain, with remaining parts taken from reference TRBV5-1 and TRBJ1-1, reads KAGVTQTPRYLIKTRGQQVTLSCSPISGHRSVSWYQQTPGQGLQFLFEYFSETQRNKGNFPGRFSGRQFSNSRSEMNVSTLELGDSALYLCASSLGDSALEAFFGQGTRLTVV.

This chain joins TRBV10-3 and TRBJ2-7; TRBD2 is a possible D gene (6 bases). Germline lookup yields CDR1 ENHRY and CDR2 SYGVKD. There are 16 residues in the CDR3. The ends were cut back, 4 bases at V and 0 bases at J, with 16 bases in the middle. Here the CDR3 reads CAISGRRRDSSYEQYF. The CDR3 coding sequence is TGTGCCATCAGTGGGAGGCGGAGGGATAGCTCCTACGAGCAGTACTTC.

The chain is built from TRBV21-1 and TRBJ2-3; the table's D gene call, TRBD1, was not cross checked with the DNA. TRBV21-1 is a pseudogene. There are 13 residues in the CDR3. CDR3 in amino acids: CAYPDRSTDTQYF. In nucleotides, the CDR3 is TGTGCCTACCCGGACAGGAGCACAGATACGCAGTATTTT.

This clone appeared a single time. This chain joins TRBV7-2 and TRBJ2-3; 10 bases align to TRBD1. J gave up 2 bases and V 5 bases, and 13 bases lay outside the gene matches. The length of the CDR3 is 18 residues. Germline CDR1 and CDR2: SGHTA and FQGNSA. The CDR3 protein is CASSPRDRGGWATDTQYF. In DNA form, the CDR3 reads TGTGCCAGCAGCCCCCGGGACAGGGGAGGATGGGCCACAGATACGCAGTATTTT.

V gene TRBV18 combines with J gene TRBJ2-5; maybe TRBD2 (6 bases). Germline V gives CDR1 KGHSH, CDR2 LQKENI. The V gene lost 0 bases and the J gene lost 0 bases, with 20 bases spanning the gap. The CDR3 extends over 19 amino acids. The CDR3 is CASSPPVVAGRQYQETQYF. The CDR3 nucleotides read TGTGCCAGCTCACCACCGGTTGTCGCGGGGCGCCAGTACCAAGAGACCCAGTACTTC.

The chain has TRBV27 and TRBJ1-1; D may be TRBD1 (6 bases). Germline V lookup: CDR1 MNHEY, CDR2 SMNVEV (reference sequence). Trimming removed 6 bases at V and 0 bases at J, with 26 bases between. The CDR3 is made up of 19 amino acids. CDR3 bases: TGTGCCAGCAGGCCGATGAGGGACATCTGGACCGAAATGAACACTGAAGCTTTCTTT. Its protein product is CASRPMRDIWTEMNTEAFF.

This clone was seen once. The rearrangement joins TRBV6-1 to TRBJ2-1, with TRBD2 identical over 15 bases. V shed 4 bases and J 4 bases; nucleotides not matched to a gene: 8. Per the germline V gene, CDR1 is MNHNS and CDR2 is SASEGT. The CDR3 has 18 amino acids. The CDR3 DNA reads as TGTGCCAGCAGTGGCCAGGCCGGGACTAGCGGGGGGTACAATGAGCAGTTCTTC. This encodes CASSGQAGTSGGYNEQFF.

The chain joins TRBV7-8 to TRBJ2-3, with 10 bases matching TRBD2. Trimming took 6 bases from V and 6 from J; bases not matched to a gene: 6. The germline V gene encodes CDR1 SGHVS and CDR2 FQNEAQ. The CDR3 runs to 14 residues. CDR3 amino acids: CASSQRGGPDTQYF. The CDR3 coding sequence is TGTGCCAGCAGTCAGCGGGGGGGCCCGGATACGCAGTATTTT. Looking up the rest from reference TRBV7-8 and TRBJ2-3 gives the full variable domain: GAGVSQSPRYKVAKRGQDVALRCDPISGHVSLFWYQQALGQGPEFLTYFQNEAQLDKSGLPSDRFFAERPEGSVSTLKIQRTQQEDSAVYLCASSQRGGPDTQYFGPGTRLTVL.

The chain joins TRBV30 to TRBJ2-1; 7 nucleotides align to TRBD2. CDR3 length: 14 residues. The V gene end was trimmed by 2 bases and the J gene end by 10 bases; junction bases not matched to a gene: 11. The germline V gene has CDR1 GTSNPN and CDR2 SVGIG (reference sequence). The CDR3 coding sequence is TGTGCCTGGAGTTCCCACCGCTTGCGGGGGGAGCAGTTCTTC. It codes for CAWSSHRLRGEQFF.

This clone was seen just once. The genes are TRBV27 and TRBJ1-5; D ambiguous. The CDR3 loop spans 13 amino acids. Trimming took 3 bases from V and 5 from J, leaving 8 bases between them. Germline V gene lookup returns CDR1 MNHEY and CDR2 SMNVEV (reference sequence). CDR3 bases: TGTGCCAGCAGTTTCCAACGGGATCAGCCCCAGCATTTT. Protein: CASSFQRDQPQHF.

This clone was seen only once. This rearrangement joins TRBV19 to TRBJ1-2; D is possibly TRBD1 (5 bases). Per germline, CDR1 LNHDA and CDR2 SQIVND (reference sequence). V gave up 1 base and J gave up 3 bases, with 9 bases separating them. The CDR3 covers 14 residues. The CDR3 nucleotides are TGTGCCAGTAGTATAGGCAGGGAGGACTATGGCTACACCTTC. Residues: CASSIGREDYGYTF.

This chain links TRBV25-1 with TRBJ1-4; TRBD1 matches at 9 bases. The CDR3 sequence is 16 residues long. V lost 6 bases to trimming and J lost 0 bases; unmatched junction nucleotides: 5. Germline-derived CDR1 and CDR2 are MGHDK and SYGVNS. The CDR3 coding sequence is TGTGCCAGCAGGAGGGGACAGGGTGCAACTAATGAAAAACTGTTTTTT. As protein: CASRRGQGATNEKLFF.

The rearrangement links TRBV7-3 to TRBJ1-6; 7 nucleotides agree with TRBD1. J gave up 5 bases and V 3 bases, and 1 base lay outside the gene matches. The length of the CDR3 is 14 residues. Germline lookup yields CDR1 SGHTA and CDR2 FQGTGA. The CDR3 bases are TGTGCCAGCAGCTTGACAGGGAATAATTCACCCCTCCACTTT. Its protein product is CASSLTGNNSPLHF.

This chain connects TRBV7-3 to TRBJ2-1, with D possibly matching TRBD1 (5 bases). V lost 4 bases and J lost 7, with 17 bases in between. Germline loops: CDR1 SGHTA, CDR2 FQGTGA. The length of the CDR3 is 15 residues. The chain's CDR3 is CASSSPMKSGNEQFF. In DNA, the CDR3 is TGTGCCAGCAGCTCACCAATGAAGTCAGGGAATGAGCAGTTCTTC.

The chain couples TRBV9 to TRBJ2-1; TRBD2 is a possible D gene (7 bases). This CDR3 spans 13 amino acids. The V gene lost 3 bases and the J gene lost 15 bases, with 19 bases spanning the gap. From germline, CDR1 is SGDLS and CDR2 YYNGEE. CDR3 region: CASSELTGGVRFF. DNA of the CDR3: TGTGCCAGCAGCGAACTTACGGGGGGCGTTCGGTTCTTC. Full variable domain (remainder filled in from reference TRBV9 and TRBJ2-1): DSGVTQTPKHLITATGQRVTLRCSPRSGDLSVYWYQQSLDQGLQFLIQYYNGEERAKGNILERFSAQQFPDLHSELNLSSLELGDSALYFCASSELTGGVRFFGPGTRLTVL.

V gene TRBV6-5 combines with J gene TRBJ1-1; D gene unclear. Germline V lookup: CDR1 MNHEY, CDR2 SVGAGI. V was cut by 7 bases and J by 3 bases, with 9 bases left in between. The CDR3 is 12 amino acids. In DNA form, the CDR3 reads TGTGCCAGCATTTCCGGGGACACTGAAGCTTTCTTT. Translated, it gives CASISGDTEAFF.

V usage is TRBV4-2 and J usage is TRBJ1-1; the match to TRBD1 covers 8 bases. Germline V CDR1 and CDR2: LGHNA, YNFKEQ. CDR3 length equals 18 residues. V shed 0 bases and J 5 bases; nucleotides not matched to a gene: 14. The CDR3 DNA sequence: TGTGCCAGCAGCCAAGATCTCGGGGCAGGGGGCGCAGGGACTGAAGCTTTCTTT. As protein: CASSQDLGAGGAGTEAFF.